The T cell receptor beta chain under discussion was sequenced for a study of blood T cell repertoires in COVID-19. Overall study context: From the United States, Italy and Spain came samples of acute and convalescent COVID-19. PBMCs, B-cell-depleted T cells, or T cells provided the cDNA or gDNA that made up the material.

The V end was cut by 3 bases, the J end by 4 bases, with 19 bases between. Germline assignment: CDR1 SGDLS and CDR2 YYNGEE. This CDR3 is built from 16 residues. Authors' processing steps: From reference gene primer amplification, estimates of nucleated cell counts were derived. This table comes from immunoSEQ multiplex PCR, and its TCRdb copy is limited to in-frame clones, with some not included. That table is the source of V, J and clone size, and D and trimming were worked out from the DNA. The data show over 600,000 clones, over 80% seen once. This sequence joins TRBV9 and TRBJ1-2, with D possibly TRBD1 on 6 matching bases. The clonotype comes from a woman younger than 30 with acute or convalescent COVID-19. The source material was peripheral blood. CDR3 residues: CASSGWTEELSYGYTF. For the CDR3, the DNA is TGTGCCAGCAGCGGATGGACAGAAGAACTCTCCTATGGCTACACCTTC. The variable domain in full, with the rest retrieved from reference TRBV9 and TRBJ1-2, is DSGVTQTPKHLITATGQRVTLRCSPRSGDLSVYWYQQSLDQGLQFLIQYYNGEERAKGNILERFSAQQFPDLHSELNLSSLELGDSALYFCASSGWTEELSYGYTFGSGTRLTVV.